This TCR beta chain derives from a study of T cell responses to AZD1222 COVID-19 vaccine. Study-wide context: Investigators merged groups given second doses at roughly 4 or roughly 12 weeks. Notes on the study in general: Females made up more of the donors, who were largely white British, and clonal diversity may have come out too low.

The CDR3 consists of 16 residues. The germline CDR1 and CDR2 sequences are GTSNPN and SVGIG (reference sequence). Deletions cut 0 bases from V and 4 bases from J, with 18 bases between. This clone showed up just once. Its antigen remains unknown. Profiling relied on immunoSEQ multiplex PCR, and the TCRdb table lists in-frame clones only, not all of them. This table holds about 120,000 clones, around 94% found once. This rearrangement joins TRBV30 to TRBJ2-5, with a weak D call TRBD1 (5 bases). Sample: peripheral blood, taken on day 0 of AZD1222 vaccination. The receptor's source is an adult in good health. The CDR3 sequence is CAWSVNGQRSIETQYF. Written as DNA, the CDR3 is TGTGCCTGGAGTGTAAACGGACAAAGGTCGATAGAGACCCAGTACTTC.